The 14 T cell receptor beta chains given below trace back to one sample, sequenced in a study of shared clonotypes between healthy human individuals. Measured with immunoSEQ multiplex PCR; TCRdb has only the in-frame clones, and not every one. Of 2.3 million or so clones detected, more than 85% appear once; the ten largest clones hold under 0.45%. Sequencing input: naive CD4+ T cells from PBMCs. The subset was: CD45RA+ positively selected. These receptors all stem from a man aged 18 to 30 in good health. Some clones in this sample may be carry-over from other donors' samples.

The chain recombines TRBV18 with TRBJ2-5; tentatively, D is TRBD2 (5 bases). Trimming cost V 3 bases and J 10 bases, with 6 bases left between them. This CDR3 has 10 residues. The germline CDR1 and CDR2 sequences are KGHSH and LQKENI. As DNA, the CDR3 is TGTGCCAGCTCACCGGAGGACCAGTACTTC. As protein: CASSPEDQYF.

This clone was seen only once. The chain recombines TRBV27 with TRBJ2-5, with 10 bases identical to TRBD1. V was clipped by 8 bases and J by 4 bases; unmatched bases: 7. CDR3 length: 14 amino acids. Germline CDR1 MNHEY, CDR2 SMNVEV (reference sequence). CDR3 in DNA: TGTGCCAGCGCCGGGACAGGGGAGGGAGAGACCCAGTACTTC. This sequence encodes CASAGTGEGETQYF.

CDR3 protein: CASSDDFEQFF. The CDR3 DNA sequence: TGTGCCAGCAGCGACGATTTTGAGCAGTTCTTC. The gene calls are TRBV7-9 and TRBJ2-1; D not resolved. The CDR3 is 11 amino acids. Germline-derived CDR1 and CDR2 are SEHNR and FQNEAQ (reference sequence). V lost 5 bases and J lost 9, with 8 bases in between.

The rearrangement links TRBV6-1 to TRBJ2-3, with 8 bases lining up with TRBD2. The CDR3 extends over 14 amino acids. CDR1 and CDR2 (germline): MNHNS, SASEGT. Trimming took 6 bases from V and 6 from J; bases not matched to a gene: 8. The CDR3 spells CASRRTGGSDTQYF. CDR3 bases: TGTGCCAGCAGGAGAACGGGGGGGAGCGATACGCAGTATTTT.

The J gene is TRBJ2-1, the V gene TRBV11-2, with no clear D. The CDR3 runs to 17 residues. Germline V gives CDR1 SGHAT, CDR2 FQNNGV. Trimming took off 0 bases at V and 8 bases at J, with 20 bases between the two ends. CDR3 DNA: TGTGCCAGCAGCTTAGATTACGCGACGGTGACATCCGATGAGCAGTTCTTC. This gives the protein CASSLDYATVTSDEQFF.

V gene TRBV7-2 combines with J gene TRBJ1-4; D remains ambiguous. The CDR3 covers 16 residues. The V end lost 2 bases, the J end lost 4 bases, and 14 bases lay between the germline ends. CDR1 and CDR2 from the germline V gene are SGHTA and FQGNSA. The CDR3 DNA reads as TGTGCCAGCAGCTTAAGGTCCGGTCAGATTAATGAAAAACTGTTTTTT. Translated, it gives CASSLRSGQINEKLFF. The whole variable domain, remainder taken from reference TRBV7-2 and TRBJ1-4, is GAGVSQSPSNKVTEKGKDVELRCDPISGHTALYWYRQSLGQGLEFLIYFQGNSAPDKSGLPSDRFSAERTGGSVSTLTIQRTQQEDSAVYLCASSLRSGQINEKLFFGSGTQLSVL.

This chain uses TRBV29-1 with TRBJ1-1; D gene uncertain. The germline V and J ends were trimmed by 4 bases and 6 bases, with 12 bases remaining between them. Germline V gene data show CDR1 as SQVTM and CDR2 as ANQGSEA. This CDR3 contains 12 residues. The CDR3 is CSVGAPGSEAFF. In nucleotides, the CDR3 is TGCAGCGTTGGGGCCCCGGGATCTGAAGCTTTCTTT.

The chain has TRBV28 and TRBJ2-3; 13 bases match TRBD2. This CDR3 is 16 amino acids long. The V gene's germline CDR1 is MDHEN and CDR2 SYDVKM. V was pared by 6 bases and J by 3 bases, with 6 bases of the junction left unmatched. CDR3 sequence (DNA): TGTGCCAGCAGCCGCCGACTAGCGGGAGGAACAGATACGCAGTATTTT. This translates into CASSRRLAGGTDTQYF.

This clone occurred once. At one of its ends the junction is not consistent with the germline gene, which may arise from a read error. The chain joins TRBV7-2 to TRBJ2-7; tentatively, D is TRBD2 (6 bases). Germline assignment: CDR1 SGHTA and CDR2 FQGNSA. The CDR3 sequence is 15 residues long. The CDR3 here is CASRLAGDSSYEQYF. The CDR3 region has the DNA TGTGCCAGCAGGTTAGCCGGGGACTCATCCTACGAGCAGTACTTC.

As for this clone: Different DNA sequences within this sample yield the same CDR3. V gene TRBV5-1 combines with J gene TRBJ2-5, with 9 bases fitting TRBD2. Germline V gene lookup returns CDR1 SGHRS and CDR2 YFSETQ. V trimming: 0 bases; J trimming: 5 bases; junction bases outside the gene matches: 2. The CDR3 covers 14 residues. The CDR3 region is CASSLVREGETQYF. CDR3 sequence (DNA): TGCGCCAGCAGCTTGGTGCGGGAGGGTGAGACCCAGTACTTC.

The chain employs TRBV4-3 and TRBJ2-3, with 7 bases that match TRBD2. The CDR3 runs 16 residues. J was trimmed by 4 bases and V by 6 bases; bases with no gene match: 13. Germline-derived CDR1 and CDR2 are LGHNA and YSLEER. CDR3 residues: CASSPLAGVGADTQYF. CDR3 bases: TGCGCCAGCAGTCCCCTTGCGGGAGTAGGAGCAGATACGCAGTATTTT.

For the CDR3, the DNA is TGTGCCAGCAGCCCCAGCGCCACTAGCGGGGGCACAGATACGCAGTATTTT. Translation: CASSPSATSGGTDTQYF. This chain joins TRBV7-9 and TRBJ2-3; 10 nucleotides match TRBD2. The germline gives CDR1 SEHNR, CDR2 FQNEAQ (reference sequence). The CDR3 runs to 17 residues. V shed 5 bases, J shed 1 base, and the junction held 9 bases outside the gene matches.

On this clone: Other DNA sequences in this specimen translate into the identical CDR3. The genes are TRBV5-1 and TRBJ2-5; 7 nucleotides match TRBD2. V shed 0 bases and J 5 bases; nucleotides not matched to a gene: 1. The CDR3 extends over 13 amino acids. Germline CDR1 SGHRS, CDR2 YFSETQ. The chain's CDR3 is CASSLGSGETQYF. CDR3 DNA sequence: TGCGCCAGCAGCTTGGGTAGCGGGGAGACCCAGTACTTC.

The chain is built from TRBV28 and TRBJ2-3; 12 nucleotides agree with TRBD2. The CDR3 contains 15 residues. CDR1 is MDHEN, CDR2 SYDVKM, per germline. J gave up 0 bases and V 9 bases, and 4 bases lay outside the gene matches. CDR3 bases: TGTGCCAGTGGACTAGCGGGACCTAGCACAGATACGCAGTATTTT. Translating it yields CASGLAGPSTDTQYF.